This TCR beta chain was captured by sequencing in a study of T-cell memory formation after mild COVID-19. Study-level results: CM and EM subsets held most contracting CD4+ clones; EMRA held CD8+ ones. Clones contracting over day 15 to 85 were CD4/CD8 balanced, with later expanders leaning CD4+. Some responding clones appeared in pre-infection memory, suggesting cross-reactive memory joined.

TCRdb ran MiXCR on the 5' RACE reads and lists one entry per CDR3 protein. Among about 350,000 distinct CDR3 sequences listed, roughly an eighth were seen once. With respect to this clonotype: Its matching antigen is unknown.

Germline loops: CDR1 SGDLS, CDR2 YYNGEE. The CDR3 is 15 amino acids. The V and J ends lost 0 bases and 6 bases respectively, with 14 bases between them. Sequenced: PBMCs or a T cell subset sorted from them (not recorded which). This receptor was obtained from a man aged 18 to 35 who had mild COVID-19 (a few samples of this study predate the infection). Cell type and time point are not known. The V call is TRBV9, the J call TRBJ2-3; D is undetermined. Here the CDR3 reads CASSVGSWVSDTQYF. Written as DNA, the CDR3 is TGTGCCAGCAGCGTAGGCAGCTGGGTGTCGGATACGCAGTATTTT.